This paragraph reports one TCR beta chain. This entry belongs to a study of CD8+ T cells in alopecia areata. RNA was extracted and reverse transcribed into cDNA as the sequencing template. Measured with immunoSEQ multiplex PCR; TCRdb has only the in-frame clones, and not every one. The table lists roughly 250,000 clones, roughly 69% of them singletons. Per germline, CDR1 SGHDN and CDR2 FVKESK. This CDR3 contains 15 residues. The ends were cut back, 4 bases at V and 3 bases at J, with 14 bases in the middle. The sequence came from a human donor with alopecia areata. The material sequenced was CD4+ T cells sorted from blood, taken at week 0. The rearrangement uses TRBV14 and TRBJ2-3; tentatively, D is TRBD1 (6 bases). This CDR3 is CASSPGTMFTDTQYF. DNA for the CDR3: TGTGCCAGCAGCCCCGGGACAATGTTTACAGATACGCAGTATTTT.